This TCR beta chain was found in a study of T-cell reconstitution after alpha-beta-depleted transplantation in children. V was pared by 3 bases and J by 4 bases, with 10 bases of the junction left unmatched. Germline V CDR1 and CDR2: SGHRS, YFSETQ. The CDR3 extends over 17 amino acids. A library of TCRbeta sequences, prepared with unique molecular identifiers, was generated. TCRdb redid the calling of the PCR reads with MiXCR, one entry per CDR3 protein. The table has more than 300,000 distinct CDR3 sequences, 15% to 20% seen once; the top ten hold roughly two fifths. Whole-study results and caveats: T-cell counts and diversity at one year post-transplant came mainly from newly produced T cells. The origin of high day-60 TCRbeta diversity in some patients lay in surviving recipient T cells and thymic progenitors. Several hundred rapidly expanded clones from non-depleted graft cells reportedly supplied alpha-beta T cells about two months post-transplant.

This clonotype has a count of ten or more. The antigen is unknown. This specimen consisted of PBMCs, mostly from graft donor cells, obtained 360 days after TCRalphabeta/CD19-depleted stem cell transplant. This TCR was recovered from a male patient aged 2 to 10 who had a stem cell transplant for acute lymphoblastic leukemia, so the T cells may come from the graft donor. The V gene is TRBV5-1, the J gene TRBJ2-1; 10 bases are shared with TRBD2. The CDR3 region is CASSSGLSGRWYNEQFF. DNA of the CDR3: TGCGCCAGCAGCTCGGGACTTAGCGGGAGGTGGTACAATGAGCAGTTCTTC.